This entry lists 27 T cell receptor beta chains sequenced from one sample in a study of blood T cell repertoires in COVID-19. Data came from immunoSEQ multiplex PCR; TCRdb stores just in-frame clones and leaves some out. This sample has approximately 200,000 clones; approximately 83% occur once, and the top ten carry 3% to 3.5%. The sequenced sample was peripheral blood. These receptors were obtained from a woman in her 30s who had recovered from COVID-19.

This chain links TRBV27 with TRBJ2-1; D is possibly TRBD2 (6 bases). Germline-derived CDR1 and CDR2 are MNHEY and SMNVEV (reference sequence). The CDR3 sequence is 17 residues long. V dropped 6 bases and J dropped 8 bases, with 26 bases sitting between them. CDR3 sequence: CASSLGVFKEGSDEQFF. CDR3 DNA sequence: TGTGCCAGCAGCCTAGGGGTGTTTAAGGAGGGATCAGATGAGCAGTTCTTC.

Comments on this clone: Other DNA sequences of this sample code for an identical CDR3. The genes are TRBV14 and TRBJ2-3, with 8 bases matching TRBD1. The CDR3 totals 13 residues. Trimming cost V 3 bases and J 4 bases; bases outside gene matches: 0. Germline V gene data show CDR1 as SGHDN and CDR2 as FVKESK. This CDR3 reads CASSQGQADTQYF. CDR3 DNA: TGTGCCAGCAGCCAGGGACAGGCAGATACGCAGTATTTT. The variable domain in full, with the rest retrieved from reference TRBV14 and TRBJ2-3, is EAGVTQFPSHSVIEKGQTVTLRCDPISGHDNLYWYRRVMGKEIKFLLHFVKESKQDESGMPNNRFLAERTGGTYSTLKVQPAELEDSGVYFCASSQGQADTQYFGPGTRLTVL.

The genes are TRBV30 and TRBJ2-3; the match to TRBD2 covers 9 bases. CDR1 GTSNPN and CDR2 SVGIG come from the germline V gene (reference sequence). CDR3 length: 16 residues. Losses at the gene ends were 1 base for V and 0 bases for J; bases not matched to a gene: 5. DNA for the CDR3: TGTGCCTGGAGTGGTGCTAGCGGGAAAAGCACAGATACGCAGTATTTT. Amino acid sequence: CAWSGASGKSTDTQYF.

The rearrangement joins TRBV9 to TRBJ2-2; 10 positions match TRBD2. CDR1 is SGDLS, CDR2 YYNGEE, per germline. CDR3 length: 16 residues. J gave up 6 bases and V 0 bases, and 5 bases lay outside the gene matches. CDR3 region: CASSVAGGLASGELFF. The CDR3 coding sequence is TGTGCCAGCAGCGTAGCTGGGGGACTAGCGTCCGGGGAGCTGTTTTTT.

A remark on this clone: The sample contains more than one DNA sequence encoding this CDR3. The rearrangement joins TRBV11-2 to TRBJ2-5; weak D call: TRBD1 (5 bases). CDR3 size: 13 residues. CDR1 is SGHAT, CDR2 FQNNGV, per germline. Trimming left V 6 bases short and J 1 base short, with 9 bases between. The CDR3 DNA follows: TGTGCCAGCAGTCTAGGGGCCCAAGAGACCCAGTACTTC. It codes for CASSLGAQETQYF.

The gene calls are TRBV18 and TRBJ1-5; weak D call: TRBD1 (5 bases). This CDR3 spans 12 amino acids. Germline lookup yields CDR1 KGHSH and CDR2 LQKENI. Between the trimmed V and J ends, which lost 4 bases and 5 bases, there was a span of 6 bases. DNA for the CDR3: TGTGCCAGCTCACGGGGGGATCAGCCCCAGCATTTT. It encodes CASSRGDQPQHF.

Details on this clone: This specimen includes other DNA sequences encoding the same CDR3. The V gene is TRBV27, the J gene TRBJ2-4, with no clear D. This CDR3 is built from 16 residues. The germline V gene has CDR1 MNHEY and CDR2 SMNVEV (reference sequence). V dropped 3 bases and J dropped 1 base, with 13 bases sitting between them. The CDR3 nucleotides are TGTGCCAGCAGTTTCGGAGTTCCTCTTGCCAAAAACATTCAGTACTTC. Protein: CASSFGVPLAKNIQYF.

The rearrangement joins TRBV28 to TRBJ1-2, with D possibly matching TRBD1 (5 bases). Trimming took 5 bases from V and 0 from J, leaving 7 bases between them. CDR3 size: 13 residues. Germline loops: CDR1 MDHEN, CDR2 SYDVKM. CDR3 in DNA: TGTGCCAGCAGTAAGGACACTAACTATGGCTACACCTTC. This translates into CASSKDTNYGYTF.

The chain uses TRBV12-3 or TRBV12-4 and TRBJ2-7; the match to TRBD2 covers 7 bases. Unmatched junction bases numbered 10, after V lost 5 bases and J lost 9 bases. The CDR3 totals 13 residues. This CDR3 is CASSRQRDTGQYF. CDR3 nucleotide sequence: TGTGCCAGCAGTCGCCAGCGGGATACCGGGCAGTACTTC.

The gene calls are TRBV30 and TRBJ2-1, with 9 positions matching TRBD2. The length of the CDR3 is 14 residues. The V and J ends lost 5 bases and 0 bases, in that order; junction bases with no gene match: 2. The germline V gene encodes CDR1 GTSNPN and CDR2 SVGIG (reference sequence). The CDR3 DNA is TGTGCCTGGGAGACTAGCGGCTCCTACAATGAGCAGTTCTTC. Protein product: CAWETSGSYNEQFF.

The chain employs TRBV6-5 and TRBJ1-1, with D unclear. The V end lost 6 bases, the J end lost 2 bases, and 13 bases lay between the germline ends. CDR3 length equals 14 residues. The germline V gene has CDR1 MNHEY and CDR2 SVGAGI. The CDR3 DNA follows: TGTGCCAGCAGCATACCAGGCGTTAACACTGAAGCTTTCTTT. Translation gives CASSIPGVNTEAFF.

This rearrangement joins TRBV4-2 to TRBJ1-2; D may be TRBD1 (5 bases). The CDR3 has 15 amino acids. Per the germline V gene, CDR1 is LGHNA and CDR2 is YNFKEQ. V lost 0 bases, J lost 4 bases, and 12 bases lay in between. CDR3 residues: CASSQDQGDSYGYTF. In DNA, the CDR3 is TGTGCCAGCAGCCAAGATCAGGGCGACAGCTATGGCTACACCTTC.

The J gene is TRBJ2-7, the V gene TRBV6-5; D might be TRBD2 (5 bases). This CDR3 is built from 13 residues. Germline V gene data show CDR1 as MNHEY and CDR2 as SVGAGI. V gave up 6 bases and J gave up 9 bases, with 18 bases separating them. The CDR3 loop is CASSLGDPSGQYF. Here the CDR3 DNA reads TGTGCCAGCAGCTTGGGAGACCCCTCGGGGCAGTACTTC.

The chain couples TRBV9 to TRBJ2-1, with 8 bases matching TRBD1. Germline CDR1 reads SGDLS; CDR2 reads YYNGEE. CDR3 length equals 15 residues. V lost 5 bases to trimming and J lost 4 bases; unmatched junction nucleotides: 8. CDR3 loop: CASSSAGGEYNEQFF. The CDR3 bases are TGTGCCAGCAGTTCGGCAGGGGGCGAATACAATGAGCAGTTCTTC.

The chain carries TRBV5-5 and TRBJ1-6, with 9 bases that match TRBD1. The V segment lost 4 bases and the J segment 10 bases; nucleotides outside the gene matches: 3. The germline V gene encodes CDR1 SGHKS and CDR2 YYEKEE (reference sequence). This CDR3 contains 13 residues. CDR3 DNA sequence: TGTGCCAGCAGCGCAGGGACAGGGTCACCCCTCCACTTT. Its translation: CASSAGTGSPLHF.

This clone has a handful of counts. This chain joins TRBV7-9 and TRBJ2-7, with 7 nucleotides matching TRBD1. V shed 4 bases and J 5 bases; nucleotides not matched to a gene: 14. Germline V lookup: CDR1 SEHNR, CDR2 FQNEAQ (reference sequence). The length of the CDR3 is 16 residues. This chain's CDR3 is CASSWGVGQSVDEQYF. In nucleotides, the CDR3 is TGTGCCAGCAGCTGGGGCGTGGGACAGTCGGTGGACGAGCAGTACTTC.

The rearrangement links TRBV30 to TRBJ1-5; TRBD1 aligns across 9 bases. After removal of 6 bases from V and 3 bases from J, the junction contained 6 bases not matched to a gene. The CDR3 sequence is 14 residues long. Germline V gives CDR1 GTSNPN, CDR2 SVGIG (reference sequence). The CDR3 nucleotides are TGTGCCTGTAACGGACAGGGGCTCAATCAGCCCCAGCATTTT. Its translation is CACNGQGLNQPQHF.

The chain carries TRBV5-1 and TRBJ1-1, with D unresolved. The length of the CDR3 is 14 residues. Germline CDR1 reads SGHRS; CDR2 reads YFSETQ. Trimming pared 0 bases from V and 5 bases from J, leaving 11 bases between. The CDR3 is CASSLAEGWTEAFF. Here the CDR3 DNA reads TGCGCCAGCAGCTTGGCCGAGGGATGGACTGAAGCTTTCTTT. The full variable domain, in which reference TRBV5-1 and TRBJ1-1 provide the parts outside the CDR3, is KAGVTQTPRYLIKTRGQQVTLSCSPISGHRSVSWYQQTPGQGLQFLFEYFSETQRNKGNFPGRFSGRQFSNSRSEMNVSTLELGDSALYLCASSLAEGWTEAFFGQGTRLTVV.

The J gene is TRBJ2-2, the V gene TRBV24-1; D possibly corresponds to TRBD2 (6 bases). V lost 5 bases, J lost 7 bases, and 22 bases lay in between. This CDR3 is 17 amino acids long. The germline CDR1 and CDR2 sequences are KGHDR and SFDVKD. The DNA for the CDR3 is TGTGCCACCAGTGCGACCCGGGACTTTTTTACGGGCGGGGAGCTGTTTTTT. Translated: CATSATRDFFTGGELFF.

The J gene is TRBJ2-6, the V gene TRBV4-1, with D possibly matching TRBD1 (6 bases). Trimming removed 4 bases from V and 0 bases from J, with 19 bases in between. Germline-derived CDR1 and CDR2 are MGHRA and YSYEKL. CDR3 length: 19 amino acids. The CDR3 here is CASSPRMTGSSSGANVLTF. The DNA of the CDR3 is TGCGCCAGCAGCCCCAGAATGACAGGCTCTAGCTCTGGGGCCAACGTCCTGACTTTC.

The V gene is TRBV9, the J gene TRBJ2-5; no definite D call. Trimming removed 2 bases at V and 7 bases at J, with 9 bases between. This CDR3 region has 12 residues. From germline, CDR1 is SGDLS and CDR2 YYNGEE. The CDR3 reads CASSVVSGTQYF. The CDR3 DNA reads as TGTGCCAGCAGCGTCGTATCGGGGACCCAGTACTTC.

The chain couples TRBV19 to TRBJ2-1; TRBD2 agrees at 9 bases. Germline V gene sequence: CDR1 LNHDA, CDR2 SQIVND (reference sequence). The CDR3 contains 14 residues. Trimming at V came to 5 bases and at J to 9 bases, leaving 8 bases not matched to a gene. In nucleotides, the CDR3 is TGTGCCAGTAGTCGCGGGAGGGAGGGGGGTGAGCAGTTCTTC. It encodes CASSRGREGGEQFF.

This sequence joins TRBV6-5 and TRBJ2-3; weak D call: TRBD1 (5 bases). Between the trimmed V and J ends, which lost 6 bases and 5 bases, there was a span of 6 bases. Germline CDR1 and CDR2: MNHEY and SVGAGI. The CDR3 totals 11 residues. CDR3: CASRQGDTQYF. The CDR3, as DNA: TGTGCCAGCAGGCAGGGAGATACGCAGTATTTT.

J is TRBJ2-1 and V is TRBV27; a weak D match, TRBD1 (6 bases). The CDR3 contains 14 residues. The germline V and J ends were trimmed by 6 bases and 4 bases, with 13 bases remaining between them. Germline CDR1 and CDR2: MNHEY and SMNVEV (reference sequence). CDR3 sequence reads: CASSSGTRYNEQFF. CDR3 bases: TGTGCCAGCAGCTCCGGGACAAGATACAATGAGCAGTTCTTC.

Only one count was recorded for this clone. V usage is TRBV30 and J usage is TRBJ2-3; TRBD2 agrees at 8 bases. This CDR3 comprises 17 residues. V shed 1 base and J 6 bases; nucleotides not matched to a gene: 15. Germline loops: CDR1 GTSNPN, CDR2 SVGIG (reference sequence). CDR3 coding DNA: TGTGCCTGGAGTGAGCGGGAGCTTCGAGCTGTCGAGGATACGCAGTATTTT. Translation: CAWSERELRAVEDTQYF.

V and J are TRBV7-2 and TRBJ2-5, with D possibly matching TRBD1 (5 bases). CDR1 and CDR2 from the germline V gene are SGHTA and FQGNSA. The CDR3 totals 14 residues. Trimming left V 5 bases short and J 5 bases short, with 15 bases between. Here the CDR3 reads CASSSRTKSETQYF. For the CDR3, the DNA is TGTGCCAGCAGCAGCCGGACAAAGTCGGAGACCCAGTACTTC.

J is TRBJ2-1 and V is TRBV7-2; 12 bases fit TRBD2. The J segment lost 9 bases and the V segment lost 1 base, leaving 7 bases of the junction unmatched. The length of the CDR3 is 16 residues. Germline V gene lookup returns CDR1 SGHTA and CDR2 FQGNSA. The CDR3 loop reads CASSLGRLAGGSEQFF. The CDR3 coding sequence is TGTGCCAGCAGCTTAGGGCGGCTAGCGGGAGGGAGTGAGCAGTTCTTC.